This T cell receptor beta chain was identified in a study of cytomegalovirus exposure and HLA in healthy donors. The overall study: There were some 81 million unique TCRs (from HLA-typed donors) in an early data release. Points from the study as a whole: A further, later analysis showed that HLA-associated TCR beta chains (compared with equally common others) were more clonally expanded.

Concerning this clone itself: The antigen remains unidentified.

Researchers ran the PCR with 60 Vbeta and 13 Jbeta primers. The repertoire was sequenced with immunoSEQ multiplex PCR; TCRdb's copy has only in-frame clones and lacks some. The table includes some 190,000 clones, over 65% detected once. The source of this sequence is a man aged 40-55 years in good health and CMV-seropositive. Sequencing used PBMCs.

The CDR3 sequence is CATSRIQGEVTEAFF. CDR3 sequence (DNA): TGTGCCACCAGCAGGATACAGGGAGAGGTCACTGAAGCTTTCTTT. The rearrangement joins TRBV15 to TRBJ1-1, with D perhaps TRBD1 (6 bases). V lost 3 bases to trimming and J lost 4 bases, with 15 bases between them. The CDR3 has 15 residues. Per the germline V gene, CDR1 is LNHNV and CDR2 is YYDKDF (reference sequence).